This TCR beta chain was recorded in a study of shared clonotypes between healthy human individuals. Findings of the study overall: Generation of non-shared clonotypes was less probable than generation of clonotypes shared by all four donors.

Germline-derived CDR1 and CDR2 are MDHEN and SYDVKM. V trimming: 7 bases; J trimming: 0 bases; junction bases outside the gene matches: 8. This CDR3 is 16 amino acids long. Measured with immunoSEQ multiplex PCR; TCRdb has only the in-frame clones, and not every one. The sample has some 350,000 clones; about 74% are singletons. In its sample, this clone was seen a few times. The antigen is unknown. The clonotype comes from a man aged 25 to 40 in good health. The chain recombines TRBV28 with TRBJ2-7; 11 bases map to TRBD2. The sample taken for sequencing was memory CD4+ T cells sorted from blood. Regarding subset: CD45RA-negative fraction. The CDR3 sequence: CASTGTSGTYSYEQYF. CDR3 in DNA: TGTGCCAGCACCGGGACTAGCGGAACGTACTCCTACGAGCAGTACTTC.